This section outlines one T cell receptor (beta chain) sequence together with its context. With the read ending 3 residues before the CDR3 end, the germline J gene is used to fill in that end. This specimen comes from a study of T cells in women clearing cervical HPV infection. TCRdb's table, derived via immunoSEQ multiplex PCR, lists solely in-frame clones and lacks some. The table gives 15,000 to 20,000 clones; the top ten clones make up roughly a tenth of it. V lost 2 bases, J lost 4 bases, and 9 bases lay in between. CDR3 length equals 13 residues. Germline-derived CDR1 and CDR2 are SEHNR and FQNEAQ (reference sequence).

The receptor was derived from a woman aged 18 to 75 with a cervical HPV16 infection that either progressed to CIN3+ or cleared (not recorded which). The specimen was blood buffy coat. The J gene is TRBJ2-7, the V gene TRBV7-9; perhaps TRBD2 as D (6 bases). Incomplete CDR3 DNA: TGTGCCAGCAGCTTAATTGGGGGGTACGAG. This gives the protein CASSLIGGYE. The full-length CDR3 reads as CASSLIGGYEQYF.